This TCR beta chain is from a study of vaccination and CD4 T cells after COVID-19. The Oncomine TCR Beta short-read assay was applied to DNA of cultured CD4+ T cells. TCRdb re-derived calls from the PCR reads in MiXCR, one entry per CDR3 protein. In the table there are about 6,000 distinct CDR3 sequences, about a third of which are singletons. Of note for this clonotype: Its specificity is unknown.

Treatment of the sample: approximately nine-day PBMC culture with coronavirus spike peptide pools or control peptides (ViraFEST assay). The unexposed donor provided CD4+ T cells, which were taken before the COVID-19 pandemic (2011-2018). The receptor's source is a human donor in good health. Input material: CD4+ T cells from blood, cultured in vitro.

CDR3 sequence (DNA): TGTGCCAGCAGTTCAGGGGACGGCAATCAGCCCCAGCATTTT. Translation: CASSSGDGNQPQHF. This rearrangement joins TRBV6-5 to TRBJ1-5, with D maybe TRBD1 (6 bases). Per the germline V gene, CDR1 is MNHEY and CDR2 is SVGAGI. This CDR3 contains 14 residues. V gave up 4 bases and J gave up 2 bases, with 9 bases separating them.